This T cell receptor (beta chain) came from a study of cytomegalovirus exposure and HLA in healthy donors. The ends lost 3 bases at V and 5 bases at J; junction bases unmatched: 14. Germline CDR1 reads SGHAT; CDR2 reads FQNNGV. This CDR3 has 17 amino acids. Primers for the PCR totalled 60 Vbeta and 13 Jbeta. The table came from immunoSEQ multiplex PCR; TCRdb's copy has only in-frame clones and leaves some out. The sample holds 78,000 or so clones; 62% are singletons and the top ten take roughly 4%. This chain joins TRBV11-2 and TRBJ1-2; 8 nucleotides agree with TRBD1. This receptor was obtained from a male donor in good health and CMV-seropositive. Sequencing used PBMCs. CDR3 DNA: TGTGCCAGCAGCTTTCGGAGGGGGACAGGCCCATGGTATGGCTACACCTTC. It yields the protein CASSFRRGTGPWYGYTF. The full variable domain, completed using reference TRBV11-2 and TRBJ1-2, is EAGVAQSPRYKIIEKRQSVAFWCNPISGHATLYWYQQILGQGPKLLIQFQNNGVVDDSQLPKDRFSAERLKGVDSTLKIQPAKLEDSAVYLCASSFRRGTGPWYGYTFGSGTRLTVV.